These 24 T cell receptor beta chains were sequenced from one sample in a study of cytomegalovirus exposure and HLA in healthy donors. This PCR relied on a set of 60 Vbeta primers and 13 Jbeta primers. Clones were read by immunoSEQ multiplex PCR, and TCRdb kept only the in-frame ones, dropping some. The sample consists of about 160,000 clones, 80% to 90% of them appearing once. Sequenced input: PBMCs. The receptors were gathered from a young man in good health and CMV-seropositive.

The gene calls are TRBV4-1 and TRBJ2-2; D gene unclear. The length of the CDR3 is 13 residues. V was pared by 2 bases and J by 8 bases, with 9 bases between. Germline CDR1 reads MGHRA; CDR2 reads YSYEKL. DNA for the CDR3: TGCGCCAGCAGCCAACTCCCACTGGGGGAGCTGTTTTTT. This encodes CASSQLPLGELFF.

The chain recombines TRBV29-1 with TRBJ1-3; D gene ambiguous. This CDR3 is built from 12 residues. The V end lost 5 bases, the J end lost 0 bases, and 5 bases lay between the germline ends. Germline CDR1 and CDR2: SQVTM and ANQGSEA. The DNA for the CDR3 is TGCAGCGTTACCTACTCTGGAAACACCATATATTTT. Protein: CSVTYSGNTIYF.

CDR3 bases: TGTGCCAGCAGCCCCTCGGGACAGGGGCTTAACACTGAAGCTTTCTTT. Amino acids: CASSPSGQGLNTEAFF. This chain links TRBV7-9 with TRBJ1-1; 10 nucleotides match TRBD1. Trimming took 5 bases from V and 2 from J; bases not matched to a gene: 8. The CDR3 length is 16 residues. Germline V gene data show CDR1 as SEHNR and CDR2 as FQNEAQ (reference sequence).

This clone has just one count. CDR3 protein: CASQTSGGTTRETQYF. The CDR3 DNA sequence: TGCGCCAGCCAGACTAGCGGGGGGACAACCAGGGAGACCCAGTACTTC. V is TRBV5-1 and J is TRBJ2-5; TRBD2 agrees at 13 bases. CDR1 is SGHRS and CDR2 is YFSETQ in the germline V gene. The CDR3 consists of 16 residues. Unmatched junction bases numbered 11, after V lost 7 bases and J lost 5 bases. Supplemented by reference TRBV5-1 and TRBJ2-5, the full variable domain reads KAGVTQTPRYLIKTRGQQVTLSCSPISGHRSVSWYQQTPGQGLQFLFEYFSETQRNKGNFPGRFSGRQFSNSRSEMNVSTLELGDSALYLCASQTSGGTTRETQYFGPGTRLLVL.

This clone was seen once. V is TRBV7-2 and J is TRBJ2-5; D perhaps matches TRBD2 (5 bases). Trimming stripped 1 base from V and 5 bases from J, with 11 bases between. The CDR3 length is 14 residues. The V gene's germline CDR1 is SGHTA and CDR2 FQGNSA. CDR3 DNA: TGTGCCAGCAGCTTAGTCGGGAATAGGGAGACCCAGTACTTC. This gives the protein CASSLVGNRETQYF.

V usage is TRBV9 and J usage is TRBJ2-2, with a weak D call TRBD2 (7 bases). CDR1 is SGDLS, CDR2 YYNGEE, per germline. Trimming left V 4 bases short and J 3 bases short, with 16 bases between. The length of the CDR3 is 16 residues. DNA for the CDR3: TGTGCCAGCAGCCGGACCCGGGGGGCGTACACCGGGGAGCTGTTTTTT. It codes for CASSRTRGAYTGELFF.

This chain uses TRBV7-9 with TRBJ2-1, with 9 bases matching TRBD2. The CDR3 runs 12 residues. Trimming took 8 bases from V and 6 from J; bases not matched to a gene: 2. Germline V CDR1 and CDR2: SEHNR, FQNEAQ (reference sequence). CDR3: CASGGLANEQFF. The CDR3 nucleotides are TGTGCCAGCGGGGGACTAGCCAATGAGCAGTTCTTC.

This sequence joins TRBV29-1 and TRBJ2-1, with D unresolved. The CDR3 covers 12 residues. Germline V gene data show CDR1 as SQVTM and CDR2 as ANQGSEA. Trimming pared 4 bases from V and 6 bases from J, leaving 10 bases between. The CDR3 nucleotides read TGCAGCGTTGCACCATCGGGCAATGAGCAGTTCTTC. Protein sequence: CSVAPSGNEQFF.

The genes are TRBV29-1 and TRBJ2-3, with 12 nucleotides matching TRBD1. The CDR3 runs 16 residues. The germline V gene encodes CDR1 SQVTM and CDR2 ANQGSEA. V gave up 5 bases and J gave up 1 base; unmatched junction bases: 7. CDR3 bases: TGCAGCGTTACGGGACAGGGGGCGGGTGGCACAGATACGCAGTATTTT. It specifies CSVTGQGAGGTDTQYF.

This chain uses TRBV7-3 with TRBJ2-3; no reliable D call. The CDR3 has 16 amino acids. V lost 2 bases to trimming and J lost 4 bases, with 16 bases between them. Looked up from germline, CDR1 is SGHTA and CDR2 is FQGTGA. CDR3 nucleotides: TGTGCCAGCAGCTTAGGCCGTATTGATGAGGCAGATACGCAGTATTTT. Translation: CASSLGRIDEADTQYF.

The rearrangement uses TRBV13 and TRBJ1-2; 12 nucleotides line up with TRBD1. J gave up 6 bases and V 5 bases, and 7 bases lay outside the gene matches. The CDR3 runs to 15 residues. From germline, CDR1 is PRHDT and CDR2 FYEKMQ (reference sequence). CDR3 sequence: CASSEEGQGAHGYTF. The CDR3 nucleotides read TGTGCCAGCAGCGAAGAGGGACAGGGGGCTCATGGCTACACCTTC.

V usage is TRBV6-6 and J usage is TRBJ2-1, with 8 positions matching TRBD1. The trim removed 6 bases at V and 10 bases at J, leaving 14 bases unmatched. The CDR3 contains 15 residues. Germline V lookup: CDR1 MNHNY, CDR2 SVGAGI (reference sequence). CDR3 sequence (DNA): TGTGCCAGCAGCTCTCCGGACAGGGTAGGGTTGGAGCAGTTCTTC. Translating gives CASSSPDRVGLEQFF.

The V and J genes are TRBV7-6 and TRBJ1-6; TRBD1 is a possible D gene (6 bases). The CDR3 has 13 residues. Deletions cut 6 bases from V and 8 bases from J, with 11 bases between. Per germline, CDR1 SGHVS and CDR2 FNYEAQ. CDR3 sequence reads: CASRRGMDSPLHF. The CDR3 nucleotides read TGTGCCAGCAGGAGGGGGATGGATTCACCCCTCCACTTT. Filled out from reference TRBV7-6 and TRBJ1-6, the complete variable domain reads GAGVSQSPRYKVTKRGQDVALRCDPISGHVSLYWYRQALGQGPEFLTYFNYEAQQDKSGLPNDRFSAERPEGSISTLTIQRTEQRDSAMYRCASRRGMDSPLHFGNGTRLTVT.

The gene calls are TRBV27 and TRBJ1-2; TRBD1 aligns across 9 bases. The CDR3 loop spans 13 amino acids. CDR1 and CDR2 from the germline V gene are MNHEY and SMNVEV (reference sequence). The J segment lost 8 bases and the V segment lost 3 bases, leaving 4 bases of the junction unmatched. The DNA of the CDR3 is TGTGCCAGCAGTTTGGGACAGGGTGAGGGCTACACCTTC. Its protein is CASSLGQGEGYTF.

Here the CDR3 reads CASSPDGQKGETQYF. The CDR3 DNA sequence: TGTGCCAGCAGCCCGGATGGACAGAAGGGTGAGACCCAGTACTTC. The chain has TRBV16 and TRBJ2-5; possibly TRBD1 for D (6 bases). Per the germline V gene, CDR1 is KGHSY and CDR2 is FQNENV. Trimming pared 4 bases from V and 5 bases from J, leaving 17 bases between. The CDR3 is 15 residues long.

The chain links TRBV4-1 to TRBJ1-3; no reliable D call. This CDR3 is built from 16 residues. V gave up 1 base and J gave up 0 bases, with 10 bases separating them. Germline V gene lookup returns CDR1 MGHRA and CDR2 YSYEKL. Here the CDR3 reads CASSQVQIYSGNTIYF. The CDR3 nucleotides are TGCGCCAGCAGCCAAGTGCAGATTTACTCTGGAAACACCATATATTTT.

The chain has TRBV9 and TRBJ2-3; 12 bases agree with TRBD2. The CDR3 runs to 16 residues. Germline CDR1 reads SGDLS; CDR2 reads YYNGEE. The ends lost 4 bases at V and 1 base at J; junction bases unmatched: 4. The CDR3 DNA reads as TGTGCCAGCAGCTCTTGGACTAGCGGGGGCACAGATACGCAGTATTTT. Translation gives CASSSWTSGGTDTQYF.

In this sample, this clone turned up once. The V gene is TRBV5-1, the J gene TRBJ2-7; 8 nucleotides line up with TRBD2. The germline V gene has CDR1 SGHRS and CDR2 YFSETQ. The CDR3 loop spans 15 amino acids. With V trimmed by 0 bases and J by 5 bases, 7 bases remained unmatched. CDR3 sequence (DNA): TGCGCCAGCAGCTTGGATTCGGGGGGGCACAACGAGCAGTACTTC. This encodes CASSLDSGGHNEQYF.

The J gene is TRBJ2-1, the V gene TRBV4-2; TRBD2 matches 8 bases. The J segment lost 0 bases and the V segment lost 0 bases, leaving 10 bases of the junction unmatched. CDR3 length equals 19 residues. Germline-derived CDR1 and CDR2 are LGHNA and YNFKEQ. The CDR3 nucleotides are TGTGCCAGCAGCCAAGATTCTGGGCTAGCGGGTAGCTCCTACAATGAGCAGTTCTTC. Its translation is CASSQDSGLAGSSYNEQFF.

This clone was observed a few times. The chain joins TRBV5-6 to TRBJ1-6; D is uncertain. CDR3 length: 14 residues. In germline, CDR1 is SGHDT, CDR2 YYEEEE. V lost 1 base and J 7 bases, leaving 9 bases between the germline ends. The CDR3 DNA follows: TGTGCCAGCAGCTTGTTTCAAAAAAATTCACCCCTCCACTTT. It is translated as CASSLFQKNSPLHF.

This clone was seen once. This rearrangement joins TRBV2 to TRBJ2-7, with a tentative D call TRBD1 (5 bases). Trimming left V 7 bases short and J 4 bases short, with 17 bases between. Germline V gene sequence: CDR1 SNHLY, CDR2 FYNNEI. There are 14 residues in the CDR3. CDR3 region: CASTRWANRYEQYF. The CDR3 bases are TGTGCCAGCACCCGGTGGGCCAACAGGTACGAGCAGTACTTC. The whole variable domain, remainder taken from reference TRBV2 and TRBJ2-7, is EPEVTQTPSHQVTQMGQEVILRCVPISNHLYFYWYRQILGQKVEFLVSFYNNEISEKSEIFDDQFSVERPDGSNFTLKIRSTKLEDSAMYFCASTRWANRYEQYFGPGTRLTVT.

This chain connects TRBV18 to TRBJ1-3, with 7 nucleotides matching TRBD1. The CDR3 totals 15 residues. Germline values: CDR1 KGHSH, CDR2 LQKENI. Germline trimming cut 3 bases from V and 0 bases from J; bases unmatched to any gene: 2. The CDR3 DNA reads TGTGCCAGCTCACCGGGACAGCACTCTGGAAACACCATATATTTT. This sequence encodes CASSPGQHSGNTIYF.

This chain joins TRBV6-1 and TRBJ2-7; D unresolved. The V gene's germline CDR1 is MNHNS and CDR2 SASEGT. V lost 5 bases to trimming and J lost 6 bases, with 20 bases between them. This CDR3 region has 15 residues. CDR3 sequence: CASSSTSTVPIEQYF. The CDR3 region has the DNA TGTGCCAGCAGTTCCACTTCCACAGTCCCAATCGAGCAGTACTTC.

J is TRBJ2-7 and V is TRBV18; 10 nucleotides agree with TRBD2. The V and J ends lost 0 bases and 6 bases, in that order; junction bases with no gene match: 2. The V gene's germline CDR1 is KGHSH and CDR2 LQKENI. The CDR3 contains 14 residues. This CDR3 reads CASSPPGTSVEQYF. CDR3 sequence (DNA): TGTGCCAGCTCACCACCCGGGACTAGCGTCGAGCAGTACTTC.